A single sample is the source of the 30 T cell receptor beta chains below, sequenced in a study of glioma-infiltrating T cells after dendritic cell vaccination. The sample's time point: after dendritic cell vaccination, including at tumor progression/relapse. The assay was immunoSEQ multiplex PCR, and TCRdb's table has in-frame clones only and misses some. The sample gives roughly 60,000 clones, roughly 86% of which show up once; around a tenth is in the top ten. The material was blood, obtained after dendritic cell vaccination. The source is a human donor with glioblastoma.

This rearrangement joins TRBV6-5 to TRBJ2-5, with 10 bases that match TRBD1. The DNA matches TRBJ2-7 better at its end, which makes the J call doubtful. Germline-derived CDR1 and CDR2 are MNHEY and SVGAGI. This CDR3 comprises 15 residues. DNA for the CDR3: TGTGCCAGCAGTTTATACTCGACAGGGGGCCACGAGCAGTACTTC. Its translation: CASSLYSTGGHEQYF.

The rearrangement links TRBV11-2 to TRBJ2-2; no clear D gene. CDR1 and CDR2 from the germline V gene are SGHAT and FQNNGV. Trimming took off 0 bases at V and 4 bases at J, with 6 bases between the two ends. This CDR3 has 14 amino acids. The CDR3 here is CASSLDRSTGELFF. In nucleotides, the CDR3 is TGTGCCAGCAGCTTAGACAGGTCCACCGGGGAGCTGTTTTTT.

The CDR3 is CAWSVELVLLGPTIDGYTF. The CDR3 DNA follows: TGTGCCTGGAGCGTTGAGTTGGTTCTCCTAGGACCGACTATCGATGGCTACACCTTC. The chain is built from TRBV30 and TRBJ1-2, with D unclear. V was clipped by 3 bases and J by 6 bases, with 32 bases between them. The germline V gene has CDR1 GTSNPN and CDR2 SVGIG (reference sequence). CDR3 length: 19 residues.

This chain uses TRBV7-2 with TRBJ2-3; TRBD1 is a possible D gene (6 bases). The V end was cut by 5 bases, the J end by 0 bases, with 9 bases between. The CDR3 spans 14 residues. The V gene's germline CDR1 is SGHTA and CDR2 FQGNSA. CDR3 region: CASSVQGSTDTQYF. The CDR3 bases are TGTGCCAGCAGCGTACAGGGTAGCACAGATACGCAGTATTTT.

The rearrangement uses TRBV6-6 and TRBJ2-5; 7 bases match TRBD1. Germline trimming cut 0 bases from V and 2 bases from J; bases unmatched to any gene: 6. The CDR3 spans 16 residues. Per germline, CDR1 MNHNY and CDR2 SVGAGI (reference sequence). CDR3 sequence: CASSYSIARGQETQYF. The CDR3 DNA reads TGTGCCAGCAGTTACTCGATTGCCAGGGGGCAAGAGACCCAGTACTTC.

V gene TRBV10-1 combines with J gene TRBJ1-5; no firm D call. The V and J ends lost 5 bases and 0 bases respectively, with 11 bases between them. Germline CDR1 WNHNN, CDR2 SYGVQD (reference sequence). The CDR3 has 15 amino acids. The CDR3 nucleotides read TGCGCCAGCAGTATACTCGATGATAGCAATCAGCCCCAGCATTTT. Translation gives CASSILDDSNQPQHF.

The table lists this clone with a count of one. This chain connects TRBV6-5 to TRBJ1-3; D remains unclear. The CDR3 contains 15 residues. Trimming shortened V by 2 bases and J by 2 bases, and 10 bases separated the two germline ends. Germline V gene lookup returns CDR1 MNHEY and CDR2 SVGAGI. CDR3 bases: TGTGCCAGCAGTTACGCCATCAGTCCTGGAAACACCATATATTTT. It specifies CASSYAISPGNTIYF.

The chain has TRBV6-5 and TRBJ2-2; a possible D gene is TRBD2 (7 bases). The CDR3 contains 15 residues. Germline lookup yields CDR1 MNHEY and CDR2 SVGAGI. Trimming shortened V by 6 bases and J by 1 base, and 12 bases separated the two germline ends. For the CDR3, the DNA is TGTGCCAGCAGCACGGGGGGCCTGAACACCGGGGAGCTGTTTTTT. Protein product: CASSTGGLNTGELFF.

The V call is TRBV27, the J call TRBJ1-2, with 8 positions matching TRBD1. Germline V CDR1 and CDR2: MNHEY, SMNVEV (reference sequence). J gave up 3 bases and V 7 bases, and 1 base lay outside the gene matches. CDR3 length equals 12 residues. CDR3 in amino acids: CASKQGDYGYTF. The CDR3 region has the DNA TGTGCCAGCAAACAGGGGGACTATGGCTACACCTTC.

The CDR3 reads CASSLVGGNTEAFF. In DNA, the CDR3 is TGTGCCAGCAGCTTGGTCGGAGGGAACACTGAAGCTTTCTTT. The V and J genes are TRBV5-5 and TRBJ1-1; D not certain. This CDR3 is 14 amino acids long. V lost 0 bases, J lost 1 base, and 7 bases lay in between. Germline assignment: CDR1 SGHKS and CDR2 YYEKEE (reference sequence).

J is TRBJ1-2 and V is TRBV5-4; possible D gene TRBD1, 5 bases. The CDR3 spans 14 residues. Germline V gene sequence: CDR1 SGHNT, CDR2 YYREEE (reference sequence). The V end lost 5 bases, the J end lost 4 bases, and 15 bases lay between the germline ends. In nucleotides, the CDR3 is TGTGCCAGCAGAGGGGAGGGATGGGGCTATGGCTACACCTTC. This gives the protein CASRGEGWGYGYTF.

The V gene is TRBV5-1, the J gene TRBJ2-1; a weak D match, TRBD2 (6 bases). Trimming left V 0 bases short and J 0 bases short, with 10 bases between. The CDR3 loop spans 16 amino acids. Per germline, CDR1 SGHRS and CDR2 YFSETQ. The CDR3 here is CASSLATSSSYNEQFF. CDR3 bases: TGCGCCAGCAGCTTGGCTACTAGCTCCTCCTACAATGAGCAGTTCTTC. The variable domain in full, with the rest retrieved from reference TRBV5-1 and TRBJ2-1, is KAGVTQTPRYLIKTRGQQVTLSCSPISGHRSVSWYQQTPGQGLQFLFEYFSETQRNKGNFPGRFSGRQFSNSRSEMNVSTLELGDSALYLCASSLATSSSYNEQFFGPGTRLTVL.

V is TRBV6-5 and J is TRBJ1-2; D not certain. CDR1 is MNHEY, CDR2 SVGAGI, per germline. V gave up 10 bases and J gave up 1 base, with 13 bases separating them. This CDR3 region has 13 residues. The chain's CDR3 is CATLAEGNYGYTF. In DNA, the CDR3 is TGTGCCACCCTCGCTGAGGGTAACTATGGCTACACCTTC.

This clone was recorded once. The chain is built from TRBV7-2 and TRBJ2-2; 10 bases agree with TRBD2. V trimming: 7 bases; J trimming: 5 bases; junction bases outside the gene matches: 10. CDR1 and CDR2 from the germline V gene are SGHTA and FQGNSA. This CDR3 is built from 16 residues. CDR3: CASTKALAGETGELFF. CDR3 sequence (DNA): TGTGCCAGCACCAAGGCCCTAGCGGGAGAGACCGGGGAGCTGTTTTTT.

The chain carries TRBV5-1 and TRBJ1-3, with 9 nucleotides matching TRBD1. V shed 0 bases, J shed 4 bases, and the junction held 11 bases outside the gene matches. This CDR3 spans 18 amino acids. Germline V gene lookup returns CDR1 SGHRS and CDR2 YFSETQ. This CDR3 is CASSLAPGTGLSGNTIYF. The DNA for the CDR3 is TGCGCCAGCAGCTTGGCCCCCGGGACAGGGTTGTCCGGAAACACCATATATTTT. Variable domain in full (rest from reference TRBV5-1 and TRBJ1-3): KAGVTQTPRYLIKTRGQQVTLSCSPISGHRSVSWYQQTPGQGLQFLFEYFSETQRNKGNFPGRFSGRQFSNSRSEMNVSTLELGDSALYLCASSLAPGTGLSGNTIYFGEGSWLTVV.

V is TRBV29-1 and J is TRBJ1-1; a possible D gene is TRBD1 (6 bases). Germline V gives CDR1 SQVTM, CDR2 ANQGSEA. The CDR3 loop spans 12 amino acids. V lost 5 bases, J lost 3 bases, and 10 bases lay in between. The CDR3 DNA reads TGCAGCGTTAACAGGGCGGACACTGAAGCTTTCTTT. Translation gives CSVNRADTEAFF.

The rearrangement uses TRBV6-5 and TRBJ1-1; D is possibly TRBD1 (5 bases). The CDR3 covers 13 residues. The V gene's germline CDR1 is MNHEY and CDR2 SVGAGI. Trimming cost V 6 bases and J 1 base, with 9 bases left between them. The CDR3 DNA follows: TGTGCCAGCAGCTATGGACAGAACACTGAAGCTTTCTTT. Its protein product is CASSYGQNTEAFF.

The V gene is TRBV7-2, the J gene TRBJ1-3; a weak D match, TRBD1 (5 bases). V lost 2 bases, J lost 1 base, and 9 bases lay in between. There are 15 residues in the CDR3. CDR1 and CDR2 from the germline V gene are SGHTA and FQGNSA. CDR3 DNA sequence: TGTGCCAGCAGCTTACGCCAGGGTTCTGGAAACACCATATATTTT. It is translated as CASSLRQGSGNTIYF.

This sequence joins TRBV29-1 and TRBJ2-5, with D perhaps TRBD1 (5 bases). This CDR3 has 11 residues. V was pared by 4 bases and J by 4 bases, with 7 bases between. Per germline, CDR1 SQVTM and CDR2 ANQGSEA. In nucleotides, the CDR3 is TGCAGCGTTGGGCAGGGAGAGACCCAGTACTTC. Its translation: CSVGQGETQYF.

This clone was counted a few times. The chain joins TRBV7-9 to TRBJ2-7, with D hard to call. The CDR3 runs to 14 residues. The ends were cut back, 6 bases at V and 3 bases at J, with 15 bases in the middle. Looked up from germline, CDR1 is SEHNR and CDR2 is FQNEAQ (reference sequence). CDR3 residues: CASSQNYTSYEQYF. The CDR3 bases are TGTGCCAGCAGTCAAAACTACACCAGCTACGAGCAGTACTTC.

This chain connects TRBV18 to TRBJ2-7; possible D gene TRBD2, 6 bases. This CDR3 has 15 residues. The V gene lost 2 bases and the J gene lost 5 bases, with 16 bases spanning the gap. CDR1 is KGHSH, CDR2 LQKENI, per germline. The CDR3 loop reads CASSPEGGIGDEQYF. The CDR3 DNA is TGTGCCAGCTCACCAGAGGGCGGGATCGGCGACGAGCAGTACTTC.

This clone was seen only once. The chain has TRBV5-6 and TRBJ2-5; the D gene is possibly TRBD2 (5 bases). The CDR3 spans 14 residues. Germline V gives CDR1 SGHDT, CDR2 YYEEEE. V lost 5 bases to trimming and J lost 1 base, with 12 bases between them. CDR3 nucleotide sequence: TGTGCCAGCAGATCCCCCGGACTCCAAGAGACCCAGTACTTC. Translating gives CASRSPGLQETQYF.

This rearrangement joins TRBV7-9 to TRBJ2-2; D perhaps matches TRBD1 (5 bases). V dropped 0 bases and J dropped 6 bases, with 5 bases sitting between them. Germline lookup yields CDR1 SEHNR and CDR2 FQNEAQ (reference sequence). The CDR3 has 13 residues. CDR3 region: CASSLARAGELFF. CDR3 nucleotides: TGTGCCAGCAGCTTAGCCAGGGCCGGGGAGCTGTTTTTT. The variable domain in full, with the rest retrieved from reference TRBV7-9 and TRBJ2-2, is DTGVSQNPRHKITKRGQNVTFRCDPISEHNRLYWYRQTLGQGPEFLTYFQNEAQLEKSRLLSDRFSAERPKGSFSTLEIQRTEQGDSAMYLCASSLARAGELFFGEGSRLTVL.

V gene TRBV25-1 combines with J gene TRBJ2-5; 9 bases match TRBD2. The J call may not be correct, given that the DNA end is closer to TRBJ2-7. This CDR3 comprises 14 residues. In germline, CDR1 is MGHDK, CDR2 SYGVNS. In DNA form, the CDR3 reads TGTGCCAGCAGTGAGACTAGCGGTGCCTACGAGCAGTACTTC. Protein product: CASSETSGAYEQYF.

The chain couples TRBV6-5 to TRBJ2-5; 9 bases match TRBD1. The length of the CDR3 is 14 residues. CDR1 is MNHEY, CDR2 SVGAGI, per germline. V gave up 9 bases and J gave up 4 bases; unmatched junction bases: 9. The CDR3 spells CASRQGVKGETQYF. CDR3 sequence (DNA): TGTGCCAGTCGACAGGGGGTGAAAGGAGAGACCCAGTACTTC.

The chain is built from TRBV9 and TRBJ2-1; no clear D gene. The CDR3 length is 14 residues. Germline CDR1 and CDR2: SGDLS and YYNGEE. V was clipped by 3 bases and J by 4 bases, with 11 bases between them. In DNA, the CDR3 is TGTGCCAGCAGCGAAAATAATTATTACAATGAGCAGTTCTTC. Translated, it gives CASSENNYYNEQFF.

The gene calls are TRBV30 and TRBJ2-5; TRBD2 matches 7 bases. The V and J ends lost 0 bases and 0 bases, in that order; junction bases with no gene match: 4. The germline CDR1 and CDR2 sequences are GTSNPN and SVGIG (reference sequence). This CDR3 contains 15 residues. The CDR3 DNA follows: TGTGCCTGGAGTGTCGTGGGGGGGTACCAAGAGACCCAGTACTTC. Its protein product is CAWSVVGGYQETQYF.

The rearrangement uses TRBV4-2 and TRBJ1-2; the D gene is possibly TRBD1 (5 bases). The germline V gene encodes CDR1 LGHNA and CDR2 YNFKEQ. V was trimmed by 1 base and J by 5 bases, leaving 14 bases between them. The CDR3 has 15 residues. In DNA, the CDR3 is TGTGCCAGCAGCCAAGGCGGGACGGGAACGTATGGCTACACCTTC. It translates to CASSQGGTGTYGYTF.

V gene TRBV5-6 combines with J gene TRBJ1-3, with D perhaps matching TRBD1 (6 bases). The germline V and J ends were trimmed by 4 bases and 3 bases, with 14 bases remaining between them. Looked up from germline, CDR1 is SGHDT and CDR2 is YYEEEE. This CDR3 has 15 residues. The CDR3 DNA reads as TGTGCCAGCAGCACCTGGACAGATAGTGGAAACACCATATATTTT. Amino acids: CASSTWTDSGNTIYF.

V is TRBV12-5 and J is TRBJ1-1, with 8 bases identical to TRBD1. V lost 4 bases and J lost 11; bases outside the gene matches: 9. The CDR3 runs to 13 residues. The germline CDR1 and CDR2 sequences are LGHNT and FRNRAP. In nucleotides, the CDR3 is TGTGCTAGTGGTTCCACGGACAGGGCCGAGGCTTTCTTT. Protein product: CASGSTDRAEAFF. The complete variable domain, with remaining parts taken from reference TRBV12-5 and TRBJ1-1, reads DARVTQTPRHKVTEMGQEVTMRCQPILGHNTVFWYRQTMMQGLELLAYFRNRAPLDDSGMPKDRFSAEMPDATLATLKIQPSEPRDSAVYFCASGSTDRAEAFFGQGTRLTVV.